This T cell receptor (beta chain) was recorded in a study of blood T cell repertoires in COVID-19. Background on the study: The United States, Italy and Spain were the sources of the acute and convalescent COVID-19 samples. From T cells, B-cell-depleted T cells, or PBMCs came the material, which was cDNA or gDNA.

The CDR3 totals 16 residues. Germline trimming cut 6 bases from V and 0 bases from J; bases unmatched to any gene: 9. Germline CDR1 and CDR2: MNHEY and SVGAGI. In assigning cohorts, the study relied on participant-reported clinical history. Assay used: immunoSEQ multiplex PCR; TCRdb lists only in-frame clones, some missing. Found here are 490,000 or so clones, roughly nine tenths of them singletons; the top ten hold under 9.5%. This chain links TRBV6-5 with TRBJ2-3; 7 bases match TRBD2. This TCR was recovered from a woman between 55 and 75 years old who had recovered from COVID-19. The sequenced material came from PBMCs or T cells enriched from blood (not recorded which). The CDR3 nucleotides read TGTGCCAGCAGGTACCTCAGGACTAGAAGCACAGATACGCAGTATTTT. It yields the protein CASRYLRTRSTDTQYF.